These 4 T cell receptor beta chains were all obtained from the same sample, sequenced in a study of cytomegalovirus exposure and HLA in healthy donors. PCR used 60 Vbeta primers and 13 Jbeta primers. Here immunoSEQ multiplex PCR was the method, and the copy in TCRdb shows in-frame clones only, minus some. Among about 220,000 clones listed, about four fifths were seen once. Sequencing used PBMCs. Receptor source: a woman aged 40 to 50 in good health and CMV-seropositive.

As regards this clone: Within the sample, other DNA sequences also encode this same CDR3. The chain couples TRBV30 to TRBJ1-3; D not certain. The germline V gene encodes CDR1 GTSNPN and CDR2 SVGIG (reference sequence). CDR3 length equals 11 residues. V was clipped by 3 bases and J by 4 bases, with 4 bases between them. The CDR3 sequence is CAWSPGNTIYF. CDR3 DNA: TGTGCCTGGAGCCCGGGAAACACCATATATTTT.

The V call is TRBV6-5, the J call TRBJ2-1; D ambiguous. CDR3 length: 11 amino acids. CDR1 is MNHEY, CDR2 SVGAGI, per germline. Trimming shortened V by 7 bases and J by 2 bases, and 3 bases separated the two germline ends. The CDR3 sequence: CASTTYNEQFF. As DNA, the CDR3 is TGTGCCAGCACTACCTACAATGAGCAGTTCTTC.

In DNA, the CDR3 is TGCGCCAGCAGCTTGGGTGGGACAGGGGCGTACGAGCAGTACTTC. Protein: CASSLGGTGAYEQYF. The chain has TRBV5-1 and TRBJ2-7, with TRBD1 matching 10 bases. V lost 0 bases and J lost 4; bases outside the gene matches: 4. CDR1 is SGHRS and CDR2 is YFSETQ in the germline V gene. There are 15 residues in the CDR3.

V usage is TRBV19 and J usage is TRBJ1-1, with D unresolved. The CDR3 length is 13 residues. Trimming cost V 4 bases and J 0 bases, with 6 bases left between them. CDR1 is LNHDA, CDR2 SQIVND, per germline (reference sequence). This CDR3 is CASSTVLNTEAFF. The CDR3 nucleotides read TGTGCCAGTAGTACCGTCCTGAACACTGAAGCTTTCTTT.